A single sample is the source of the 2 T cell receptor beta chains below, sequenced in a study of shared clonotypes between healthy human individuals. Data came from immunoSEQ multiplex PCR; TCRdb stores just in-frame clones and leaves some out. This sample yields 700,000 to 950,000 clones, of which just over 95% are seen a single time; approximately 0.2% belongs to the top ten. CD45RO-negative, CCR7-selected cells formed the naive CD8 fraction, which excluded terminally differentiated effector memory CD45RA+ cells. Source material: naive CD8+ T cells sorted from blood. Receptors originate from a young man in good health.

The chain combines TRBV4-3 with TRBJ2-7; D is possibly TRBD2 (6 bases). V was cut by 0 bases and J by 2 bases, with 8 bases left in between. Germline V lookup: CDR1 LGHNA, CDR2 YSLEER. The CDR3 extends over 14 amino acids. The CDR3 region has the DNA TGCGCCAGCAGCCAAGATTGGGGGGCCTACGAGCAGTACTTC. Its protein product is CASSQDWGAYEQYF.

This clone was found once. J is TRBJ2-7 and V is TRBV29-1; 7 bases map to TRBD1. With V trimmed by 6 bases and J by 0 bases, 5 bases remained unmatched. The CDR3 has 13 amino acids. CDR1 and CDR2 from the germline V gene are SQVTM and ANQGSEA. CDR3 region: CSVGTVNSYEQYF. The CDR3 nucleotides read TGCAGCGTCGGGACAGTTAACTCCTACGAGCAGTACTTC.